The 26 T cell receptor beta chains below all came from one sample that was sequenced in a study of blood T cell repertoires in COVID-19. Only in-frame clones appear in the TCRdb table, and some are missing; sequencing was by immunoSEQ multiplex PCR. This table has around 370,000 clones, 88% appearing once. The sample taken for sequencing was PBMCs or T cells enriched from blood (not recorded which). The receptors derive from a woman aged 18-30 years who had recovered from COVID-19.

The chain joins TRBV7-9 to TRBJ2-1; 7 bases fit TRBD1. The CDR3 runs to 13 residues. Germline-derived CDR1 and CDR2 are SEHNR and FQNEAQ (reference sequence). The ends lost 4 bases at V and 12 bases at J; junction bases unmatched: 9. The CDR3 protein is CASSSPGGPAQFF. CDR3 bases: TGTGCCAGCAGCTCACCAGGGGGACCCGCGCAGTTCTTC.

The V and J genes are TRBV7-9 and TRBJ1-2; TRBD1 agrees at 8 bases. The V segment lost 1 base and the J segment 6 bases; nucleotides outside the gene matches: 7. CDR1 is SEHNR, CDR2 FQNEAQ, per germline (reference sequence). CDR3 length: 15 residues. The CDR3 DNA reads as TGTGCCAGCAGCTTAGGTCAGGGACAGGCGCATGGCTACACCTTC. Translating gives CASSLGQGQAHGYTF.

The chain is built from TRBV6-5 and TRBJ2-2, with D hard to call. The CDR3 is 12 residues long. The V end was cut by 6 bases, the J end by 1 base, with 3 bases between. Germline V lookup: CDR1 MNHEY, CDR2 SVGAGI. The CDR3, as DNA: TGTGCCAGCAGGAGGAACACCGGGGAGCTGTTTTTT. Translating gives CASRRNTGELFF.

Written as DNA, the CDR3 is TGTGCCAGCAGCACCGCCGGGAATTCACCCCTCCACTTT. Its translation is CASSTAGNSPLHF. The chain couples TRBV5-4 to TRBJ1-6; no firm D call. Germline CDR1 SGHNT, CDR2 YYREEE (reference sequence). Between the trimmed V and J ends, which lost 4 bases and 7 bases, there was a span of 9 bases. The CDR3 covers 13 residues.

This clone appeared once. The rearrangement uses TRBV30 and TRBJ1-1, with unresolved D. The CDR3 is made up of 13 amino acids. With 3 bases removed from V and 0 bases from J, the gap between germline ends came to 8 bases. Germline CDR1 reads GTSNPN; CDR2 reads SVGIG (reference sequence). The CDR3, as DNA: TGTGCCTGGAGGACTGGCTTGAACACTGAAGCTTTCTTT. It yields the protein CAWRTGLNTEAFF.

The chain recombines TRBV7-8 with TRBJ1-4, with D perhaps TRBD1 (6 bases). The V end lost 2 bases, the J end lost 7 bases, and 8 bases lay between the germline ends. Per the germline V gene, CDR1 is SGHVS and CDR2 is FQNEAQ. The length of the CDR3 is 13 residues. The chain's CDR3 is CASSLTGTEKLFF. The CDR3 coding sequence is TGTGCCAGCAGCTTAACAGGGACTGAAAAACTGTTTTTT.

Remarks on this clone: This sample includes further DNA sequences coding for the same CDR3. The genes are TRBV7-2 and TRBJ2-7; TRBD1 might be the D (6 bases). CDR1 is SGHTA and CDR2 is FQGNSA in the germline V gene. This CDR3 comprises 13 residues. V gave up 1 base and J gave up 2 bases, with 6 bases separating them. CDR3 amino acids: CASSLGTAYEQYF. As DNA, the CDR3 is TGTGCCAGCAGCTTAGGGACAGCCTACGAGCAGTACTTC.

The chain carries TRBV2 and TRBJ2-2, with 7 bases that match TRBD2. The CDR3 runs to 15 residues. Germline assignment: CDR1 SNHLY and CDR2 FYNNEI. V was pared by 5 bases and J by 2 bases, with 5 bases of the junction left unmatched. CDR3 loop: CASSRLASNTGELFF. As DNA, the CDR3 is TGTGCCAGCAGTAGACTAGCCAGTAACACCGGGGAGCTGTTTTTT.

J is TRBJ2-7 and V is TRBV6-5, with 10 bases fitting TRBD1. The length of the CDR3 is 14 residues. With 6 bases clipped from V and 3 bases from J, the junction kept 5 bases outside the gene matches. CDR1 is MNHEY, CDR2 SVGAGI, per germline. In nucleotides, the CDR3 is TGTGCCAGCAGCGCCCGGACAGGGGGCTACGAGCAGTACTTC. It specifies CASSARTGGYEQYF.

The chain recombines TRBV5-4 with TRBJ2-5, with TRBD2 matching over 14 bases. The V and J ends lost 4 bases and 3 bases, in that order; junction bases with no gene match: 5. The CDR3 covers 16 residues. Per the germline V gene, CDR1 is SGHNT and CDR2 is YYREEE (reference sequence). Here the CDR3 reads CASSPRLAGGKETQYF. As DNA, the CDR3 is TGTGCCAGCAGCCCGAGACTAGCGGGGGGGAAAGAGACCCAGTACTTC.

The chain carries TRBV28 and TRBJ2-1; 7 nucleotides agree with TRBD1. The CDR3 has 16 amino acids. V lost 6 bases and J lost 1; bases outside the gene matches: 9. Germline assignment: CDR1 MDHEN and CDR2 SYDVKM. Here the CDR3 reads CASRDQGGWSYNEQFF. The CDR3 DNA follows: TGTGCCAGCAGGGACCAAGGGGGCTGGTCCTACAATGAGCAGTTCTTC.

CDR3 amino acids: CASSHQTYNEQFF. CDR3 sequence (DNA): TGTGCCAGCTCACATCAAACTTACAATGAGCAGTTCTTC. This chain joins TRBV18 and TRBJ2-1; D unresolved. Trimming left V 4 bases short and J 4 bases short, with 8 bases between. From germline, CDR1 is KGHSH and CDR2 LQKENI. The CDR3 spans 13 residues.

The V gene is TRBV14, the J gene TRBJ2-1; 9 bases match TRBD2. Unmatched junction bases numbered 10, after V lost 2 bases and J lost 8 bases. CDR1 and CDR2 from the germline V gene are SGHDN and FVKESK. The CDR3 has 16 residues. In nucleotides, the CDR3 is TGTGCCAGCAGCCAAAGTGGCCCCGGGACTAGCTATGAGCAGTTCTTC. Translating it yields CASSQSGPGTSYEQFF.

The chain recombines TRBV29-1 with TRBJ2-2; 11 nucleotides line up with TRBD2. V was pared by 5 bases and J by 1 base, with 3 bases of the junction left unmatched. The CDR3 has 15 amino acids. From germline, CDR1 is SQVTM and CDR2 ANQGSEA. The CDR3 DNA sequence: TGCAGCGTTACTAGCGGGGGCCAGAACACCGGGGAGCTGTTTTTT. This encodes CSVTSGGQNTGELFF.

V is TRBV7-9 and J is TRBJ2-7; the D is unclear. CDR3 length: 13 amino acids. Germline V lookup: CDR1 SEHNR, CDR2 FQNEAQ (reference sequence). V shed 2 bases and J shed 0 bases, with 5 bases lying between them. The DNA for the CDR3 is TGTGCCAGCAGCTTACCCTCCTCCTACGAGCAGTACTTC. Its protein is CASSLPSSYEQYF.

This sequence joins TRBV3-1 (or the pseudogene TRBV3-2) and TRBJ1-2, with no clear D. Deletions cut 2 bases from V and 8 bases from J, with 12 bases between. The CDR3 is made up of 13 amino acids. Germline assignment: CDR1 LGHDT and CDR2 YNNKEL (reference sequence). CDR3 sequence (DNA): TGTGCCAGCAGCCAAAGAGTCTGGGAGGGCTACACCTTC. As protein: CASSQRVWEGYTF.

V usage is TRBV9 and J usage is TRBJ2-7, with TRBD1 identical over 11 bases. Germline lookup yields CDR1 SGDLS and CDR2 YYNGEE. This CDR3 is built from 15 residues. The J segment lost 5 bases and the V segment lost 4 bases, leaving 8 bases of the junction unmatched. CDR3 in amino acids: CASSQTGTGGDEQYF. As DNA, the CDR3 is TGTGCCAGCAGCCAAACCGGGACAGGGGGTGACGAGCAGTACTTC.

This chain connects TRBV2 to TRBJ1-2; 8 bases line up with TRBD1. This CDR3 region has 14 residues. The V gene end was trimmed by 4 bases and the J gene end by 4 bases; junction bases not matched to a gene: 5. Germline CDR1 and CDR2: SNHLY and FYNNEI. CDR3 in amino acids: CASSVGDRFYGYTF. The DNA of the CDR3 is TGTGCCAGCAGTGTAGGGGACAGGTTCTATGGCTACACCTTC.

This clone was observed once. The rearrangement joins TRBV7-3 to TRBJ1-4; the D gene is possibly TRBD1 (6 bases). This CDR3 has 17 residues. Germline CDR1 is SGHTA and CDR2 is FQGTGA. V gave up 0 bases and J gave up 8 bases, with 19 bases separating them. In nucleotides, the CDR3 is TGTGCCAGCAGCTTAACGGGCAGGGGTGTACGTGGGGAAAAACTGTTTTTT. Amino acid sequence: CASSLTGRGVRGEKLFF. Together with reference TRBV7-3 and TRBJ1-4, the CDR3 gives the full variable domain: GAGVSQTPSNKVTEKGKYVELRCDPISGHTALYWYRQSLGQGPEFLIYFQGTGAADDSGLPNDRFFAVRPEGSVSTLKIQRTERGDSAVYLCASSLTGRGVRGEKLFFGSGTQLSVL.

This chain links TRBV4-2 with TRBJ2-3; 9 bases align to TRBD2. This CDR3 contains 18 residues. Losses at the gene ends were 0 bases for V and 0 bases for J; bases not matched to a gene: 7. The germline V gene encodes CDR1 LGHNA and CDR2 YNFKEQ. This chain's CDR3 is CASSQDWRGGSSTDTQYF. The CDR3 region has the DNA TGTGCCAGCAGCCAAGACTGGCGGGGGGGATCTAGCACAGATACGCAGTATTTT.

In DNA, the CDR3 is TGCGCCAGCAGCTTGGCCTTTGCAGGTTTGAGCTCTGGAAACACCATATATTTT. Its translation is CASSLAFAGLSSGNTIYF. The gene calls are TRBV5-1 and TRBJ1-3, with unresolved D. Per germline, CDR1 SGHRS and CDR2 YFSETQ. The CDR3 totals 18 residues. Trimming left V 0 bases short and J 0 bases short, with 16 bases between.

The chain uses TRBV5-1 and TRBJ2-5; TRBD1 matches at 8 bases. CDR1 is SGHRS and CDR2 is YFSETQ in the germline V gene. V shed 4 bases and J 5 bases; nucleotides not matched to a gene: 7. This CDR3 is built from 14 residues. Here the CDR3 reads CASSTGQGLETQYF. CDR3 in DNA: TGCGCCAGCAGCACCGGACAGGGTTTGGAGACCCAGTACTTC.

The rearrangement links TRBV5-1 to TRBJ2-7; maybe TRBD1 (6 bases). Trimming stripped 7 bases from V and 6 bases from J, with 23 bases between. The germline V gene encodes CDR1 SGHRS and CDR2 YFSETQ. CDR3 length equals 15 residues. CDR3: CASSSPGVDVGEQYF. For the CDR3, the DNA is TGCGCCAGCTCAAGCCCAGGGGTCGACGTCGGCGAGCAGTACTTC.

V is TRBV5-4 and J is TRBJ2-5; tentatively, D is TRBD2 (6 bases). In germline, CDR1 is SGHNT, CDR2 YYREEE (reference sequence). The length of the CDR3 is 13 residues. V dropped 1 base and J dropped 6 bases, with 10 bases sitting between them. CDR3 sequence reads: CASSLQGLKTQYF. The CDR3 DNA follows: TGTGCCAGCAGCTTGCAAGGACTAAAGACCCAGTACTTC.

V and J are TRBV6-5 and TRBJ1-1; a possible D gene is TRBD1 (5 bases). Trimming removed 6 bases from V and 6 bases from J, with 17 bases in between. The CDR3 is 14 residues long. Germline V gene sequence: CDR1 MNHEY, CDR2 SVGAGI. In DNA form, the CDR3 reads TGTGCCAGCAGCGACCTGGGCTGGGGCTCTGAAGCTTTCTTT. Its protein is CASSDLGWGSEAFF.

This clone showed up just a few times. The gene calls are TRBV6-5 and TRBJ1-1, with D uncertain. The CDR3 has 11 amino acids. V lost 6 bases and J 8 bases, leaving 10 bases between the germline ends. CDR1 and CDR2 from the germline V gene are MNHEY and SVGAGI. This CDR3 reads CASSQSGEAFF. Written as DNA, the CDR3 is TGTGCCAGCAGCCAGTCGGGAGAAGCTTTCTTT.